A selection of T cell receptor beta chains follows, all from one sample in a study of response to subunit inactivated influenza vaccine. TCRdb itself ran the RT-PCR reads through MiXCR, one entry per CDR3 protein. The sample lists 400,000 to 650,000 distinct CDR3 sequences; 6% to 9% were seen once. The sample in question was PBMCs from blood, obtained around 25 months after vaccination. The receptors originated from a man in his fifties or sixties who received an inactivated influenza vaccine. CDR3s include the opening cysteine and the closing phenylalanine or tryptophan. D genes are given only for firm matches. Clone size is stated in some rows and not others, as once, few, many or a class when expanded.

>-|TRBD2|TRBJ2-1|TRBV19
CACSASGTSGSNEQFF
TGTGCCTGTAGTGCCTCAGGGACTAGCGGGAGCAATGAGCAGTTCTTC
>few|-|TRBJ1-6|TRBV20-1
CSARDFSARSPLHF
TGCAGTGCTAGAGATTTCTCGGCTCGTTCACCCCTCCACTTT
>-|TRBD1|TRBJ2-6|TRBV4-2
CASSQPWTGPGANVLTF
TGTGCCAGCAGCCAACCCTGGACAGGTCCTGGGGCCAACGTCCTGACTTTC
>few|TRBD1|TRBJ2-1|TRBV29-1
CSVRTGTGIYNEQFF
TGCAGCGTCCGAACCGGGACAGGGATCTACAATGAGCAGTTCTTC
>-|TRBD2|TRBJ2-1|TRBV18
CVSSSIYGLAVYNEQFF
TGTGTCAGCTCATCCATTTATGGACTAGCGGTGTACAATGAGCAGTTCTTC
>few|-|TRBJ2-1|TRBV29-1
CSVASARNNEQFF
TGCAGCGTTGCATCCGCTCGAAACAATGAGCAGTTCTTC
>many|-|TRBJ1-1|TRBV12-3/TRBV12-4
CASSPGHQNTEAFF
TGTGCCAGCAGCCCGGGACACCAGAACACTGAAGCTTTCTTT
>many|-|TRBJ2-7|TRBV6-2/TRBV6-3
CASSYYGGYEQYF
TGTGCCAGCAGTTACTACGGCGGCTACGAGCAGTACTTC
>-|-|TRBJ1-2|TRBV10-3
CAISESKGGYTF
TGTGCCATCAGTGAGAGTAAGGGGGGCTACACCTTC
>few|-|TRBJ2-1|TRBV20-1
CSARDPAGPSYNEQFF
TGCAGTGCTAGAGACCCGGCGGGACCTTCCTACAATGAGCAGTTCTTC
>few|-|TRBJ1-2|TRBV27
CASSLRGPPLFYGYTF
TGTGCCAGCAGTTTACGGGGGCCGCCTCTCTTCTATGGCTACACCTTC
>many|TRBD2|TRBJ2-2|TRBV4-3
CASSQGSGSSTGELFF
TGCGCCAGCAGCCAAGGAAGCGGGAGTAGCACCGGGGAGCTGTTTTTT
>many|-|TRBJ2-2|TRBV5-1
CASSFLNGRKTGELFF
TGCGCCAGCAGCTTTTTGAATGGGAGGAAAACCGGGGAGCTGTTTTTT
>-|-|TRBJ1-1|TRBV29-1
CSVGSGQKNTEAFF
TGCAGCGTTGGGTCCGGACAGAAGAACACTGAAGCTTTCTTT
>-|-|TRBJ2-5|TRBV5-6
CASSFPDGSKETQYF
TGTGCCAGCAGCTTTCCCGATGGAAGTAAAGAGACCCAGTACTTC
>few|-|TRBJ1-1|TRBV6-1
CASSQHMRTNTEAFF
TGTGCCAGCAGTCAGCATATGCGCACGAACACTGAAGCTTTCTTT
>few|TRBD1|TRBJ1-5|TRBV20-1
CSATLQRDRGGNQPQHF
TGCAGTGCTACCCTTCAACGGGACAGGGGTGGCAATCAGCCCCAGCATTTT
>few|-|TRBJ1-2|TRBV20-1
CSARRAGASNYGYTF
TGCAGTGCTAGGAGGGCGGGGGCATCTAACTATGGCTACACCTTC
>few|-|TRBJ2-7|TRBV6-1
CAIQKDGTYEQYF
TGTGCCATCCAGAAGGACGGGACCTACGAGCAGTACTTC
>many|-|TRBJ2-3|TRBV20-1
CSARTVSSTDTQYF
TGCAGTGCTAGGACGGTCTCTAGCACAGATACGCAGTATTTT
>-|-|TRBJ1-1|TRBV7-2
CASSLGPGQGVGAFF
TGTGCCAGCAGCTTAGGCCCGGGGCAAGGGGTCGGGGCTTTCTTT
>-|-|TRBJ2-7|TRBV5-1
CASSLAELTANEQYF
TGCGCCAGCAGCTTGGCCGAACTTACAGCGAACGAGCAGTACTTC
>-|-|TRBJ2-7|TRBV11-2
CASSRRAKWQGISYEQYF
TGTGCCAGCAGCCGTAGGGCGAAATGGCAGGGGATCTCCTACGAGCAGTACTTC
>few|-|TRBJ2-4|TRBV7-9
CASSSPQLAKNIQYF
TGTGCCAGCAGCTCCCCCCAACTAGCCAAAAACATTCAGTACTTC
>-|TRBD1|TRBJ1-6|TRBV28
CASSPVGTGNNSPLHF
TGTGCCAGCAGTCCCGTGGGGACAGGGAATAATTCACCCCTCCACTTT
>-|-|TRBJ2-1|TRBV7-2
CASSRSRYEQFF
TGTGCCAGCAGTCGAAGCAGGTATGAGCAGTTCTTC
>many|-|TRBJ1-4|TRBV3-1
CASTGNEKLFF
TGTGCCAGCACGGGGAATGAAAAACTGTTTTTT
>many|TRBD2|TRBJ2-1|TRBV29-1
CSVAVGLAGIGQFF
TGCAGCGTCGCCGTCGGCCTAGCGGGAATCGGGCAGTTCTTC
>many|-|TRBJ2-7|TRBV18
CASSVNQGEQYF
TGTGCCAGCTCAGTGAATCAAGGCGAGCAGTACTTC
>-|-|TRBJ2-2|TRBV5-8
CASSLGAGYGELFF
TGTGCCAGCAGCTTGGGAGCTGGCTATGGGGAGCTGTTTTTT
>many|-|TRBJ2-1|TRBV11-2
CASSLDPFSSYNEQFF
TGTGCCAGCAGCTTAGACCCATTCTCCTCCTACAATGAGCAGTTCTTC
>few|-|TRBJ2-7|TRBV29-1
CSVLGGGATYEQYF
TGCAGCGTTCTCGGAGGGGGAGCCACCTACGAGCAGTACTTC
>many|TRBD1|TRBJ1-6|TRBV18
CASSPGTDNSPLHF
TGTGCCAGCAGCCCCGGGACAGATAATTCACCCCTCCACTTT
>few|TRBD2|TRBJ2-1|TRBV29-1
CSVLDRTSQNEQFF
TGCAGCGTTTTAGACCGGACTAGTCAGAATGAGCAGTTCTTC
>few|TRBD1|TRBJ1-5|TRBV6-1
CASSEAATGVGNQPQHF
TGTGCCAGCAGTGAAGCGGCTACAGGGGTGGGCAATCAGCCCCAGCATTTT
>many|-|TRBJ1-6|TRBV3-1
CASSQEGVISPLHF
TGTGCCAGCAGCCAAGAAGGGGTAATTTCACCCCTCCACTTT
>-|-|TRBJ1-6|TRBV18
CASSPEQGWNSPLHF
TGTGCCAGCTCACCAGAACAGGGCTGGAATTCACCCCTCCACTTT
>-|-|TRBJ1-1|TRBV20-1
CSARDPLDTEAFF
TGCAGTGCTAGAGATCCGTTGGACACTGAAGCTTTCTTT
>-|TRBD1|TRBJ2-2|TRBV7-9
CASRNTGGPGGELFF
TGTGCCAGCAGGAACACAGGGGGCCCCGGCGGGGAGCTGTTTTTT
>-|-|TRBJ2-1|TRBV15
CATSRDGGYNEQFF
TGTGCCACCAGCAGAGACGGGGGTTACAATGAGCAGTTCTTC
>-|-|TRBJ2-7|TRBV6-2/TRBV6-3
CASSYSAWETDEQYF
TGTGCCAGCAGTTACTCCGCGTGGGAAACCGACGAGCAGTACTTC
>-|-|TRBJ1-1|TRBV30
CAWGPSGVTEAFF
TGTGCCTGGGGCCCGAGTGGGGTCACTGAAGCTTTCTTT
>-|-|TRBJ2-1|TRBV20-1
CSAGGGRPNEQFF
TGCAGTGCGGGGGGAGGACGACCCAATGAGCAGTTCTTC